This TCR beta chain comes out of a study of T cells in Graves' hyperthyroidism and ophthalmopathy. This clonotype showed up many times. Lactation, pregnancy, other autoimmune disease or uncontrolled infection led to exclusion of patients. The CDR3 has 16 residues. V lost 6 bases and J 3 bases, leaving 17 bases between the germline ends. The V gene's germline CDR1 is MNHEY and CDR2 SMNVEV (reference sequence). TCR beta CDR3 region amplification was performed from RNA transcripts. First-round RT-PCR targeting the TCR CDR3 was performed with the HTBI primer set. In TCRdb, the multiplex PCR reads were re-called with MiXCR into one record per CDR3 protein. Counted here are a few hundred thousand distinct CDR3 sequences, more than 20% occurring once; the ten biggest clones make up about 25%.

The chain couples TRBV27 to TRBJ2-2; tentative D call: TRBD2 (5 bases). This sequence originates from a man between 18 and 35 years old with Graves' hyperthyroidism. Sequenced: blood. In DNA form, the CDR3 reads TGTGCCAGCAGCCGCCTTCTCGGGGTTGACACCGGGGAGCTGTTTTTT. Its protein product is CASSRLLGVDTGELFF.